This is a list of T cell receptor beta chains from one sample in a study of human T cells and chemical hapten exposure. One entry per CDR3 protein results from TCRdb running MiXCR on the RACE reads. This sample has approximately 71,000 distinct CDR3 sequences, with roughly 11% found just once. Sequenced here: whole blood, sampled in connection with sensitization to the hapten diphenylcyclopropenone (DPC). These TCRs come from a woman between 50 and 59 years old with alopecia areata. Some clones in this sample may be carry-over from other donors' samples. Each CDR3 is given with its conserved first and last residue. D genes are given only for firm matches. Clone size is not always given. Where it is, it says once, few, many or a class for expanded clones.

V gene,J gene,D gene,clone size,CDR3 protein,CDR3 DNA
TRBV25-1,TRBJ1-2,.,many,CASSPDGNYGYTF,TGTGCCAGCAGTCCGGACGGCAACTATGGCTACACCTTC
TRBV11-2,TRBJ2-5,.,.,CASRMTLETQYF,TGTGCCAGCCGAATGACGTTGGAGACCCAGTACTTC
TRBV19,TRBJ2-5,.,few,CASAAGETQYF,TGTGCCAGTGCGGCGGGAGAGACCCAGTACTTC
TRBV3-1,TRBJ1-5,.,few,CASSQGWHQPQHF,TGTGCCAGCAGCCAGGGCTGGCATCAGCCCCAGCATTTT
TRBV9,TRBJ2-5,TRBD1,.,CASSGGTGGGETQYF,TGTGCCAGCAGCGGAGGGACAGGGGGCGGAGAGACCCAGTACTTC
TRBV5-4,TRBJ1-1,.,few,CASSFPTYMNTEAFF,TGTGCCAGCAGCTTCCCCACGTACATGAACACTGAAGCTTTCTTT
TRBV6-6,TRBJ1-6,.,many,CASRSHQSDSPLHF,TGTGCCAGCAGATCACACCAGAGTGATTCACCCCTCCACTTT
TRBV9,TRBJ2-1,.,.,CASSVRNVVSSYNEQFF,TGTGCCAGCAGCGTTCGGAACGTTGTTAGCTCCTACAATGAGCAGTTCTTC
TRBV27,TRBJ1-4,.,few,CASKTRDNLRSNQEKLFF,TGTGCCAGCAAAACGCGGGACAACCTACGTTCGAACCAAGAAAAACTGTTTTTT
TRBV5-5,TRBJ1-1,.,many,CASSHATGTQGTEAFF,TGTGCCAGCAGCCATGCGACAGGAACGCAGGGAACTGAAGCTTTCTTT
TRBV5-1,TRBJ2-3,TRBD2,many,CASSILGTSGGQNTQYF,TGCGCCAGCAGCATACTCGGGACTAGCGGGGGGCAGAATACGCAGTATTTT
TRBV20-1,TRBJ1-1,.,few,CSATHPEAFF,TGCAGTGCTACGCACCCTGAAGCTTTCTTT
TRBV19,TRBJ1-5,.,many,CASSIFRTGNQPQHF,TGTGCCAGTAGTATTTTCCGGACAGGCAATCAGCCCCAGCATTTT
TRBV20-1,TRBJ2-7,TRBD1,.,CSALEGTGVYEQYF,TGCAGTGCTCTAGAAGGGACAGGGGTCTACGAGCAGTACTTC
TRBV12-3/TRBV12-4,TRBJ2-6,.,.,CASSLAGANVLTF,TGTGCCAGCAGTTTAGCTGGGGCCAACGTCCTGACTTTC